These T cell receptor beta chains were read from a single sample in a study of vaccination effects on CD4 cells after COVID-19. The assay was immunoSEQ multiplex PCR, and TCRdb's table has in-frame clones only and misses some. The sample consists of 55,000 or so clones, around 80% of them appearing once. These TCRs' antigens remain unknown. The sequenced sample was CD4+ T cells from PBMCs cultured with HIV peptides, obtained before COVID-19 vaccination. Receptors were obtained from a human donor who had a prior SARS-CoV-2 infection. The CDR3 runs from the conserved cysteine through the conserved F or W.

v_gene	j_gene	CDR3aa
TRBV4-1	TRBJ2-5	CASSQVAGLGETQYF
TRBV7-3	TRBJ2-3	CASSLGGGITSTDTQYF
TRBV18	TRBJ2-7	CASSFDRGREQYF
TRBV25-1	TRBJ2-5	CASTRGQETQYF
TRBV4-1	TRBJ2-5	CASSRTTLTGASAGGETQYF
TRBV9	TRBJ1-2	CASSGGVYDYGYTF
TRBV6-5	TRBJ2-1	CASSYSPAGAYNEQFF
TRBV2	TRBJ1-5	CASSRTGARQPQHF
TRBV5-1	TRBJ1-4	CASSLQGAGAKLFF
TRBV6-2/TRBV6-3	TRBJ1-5	CASSYRRTQGMYQPQHF
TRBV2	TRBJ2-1	CASRERASGSYNEQFF
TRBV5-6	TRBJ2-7	CASSLGRDYYEQYF
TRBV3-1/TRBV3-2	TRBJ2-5	CASSPRVTTRGTQYF
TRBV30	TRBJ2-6	CAWRRTAGANVLTF
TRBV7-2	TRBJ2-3	CASSQTTSGRAGLDTQYF
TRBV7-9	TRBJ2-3	CASSLEIAGGADTQYF
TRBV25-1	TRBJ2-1	CASSEWRASGLLGDEQFF
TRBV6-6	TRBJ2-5	CASSLGPNQETQYF
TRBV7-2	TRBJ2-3	CASSSWTGSQITDTQYF
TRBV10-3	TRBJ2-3	CAISGANPLTDTQYF
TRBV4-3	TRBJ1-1	CASSQDTGNTEAFF
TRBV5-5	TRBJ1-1	CASSRDSSRDTEAFF
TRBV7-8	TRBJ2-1	CASSLAKREGRYEQFF
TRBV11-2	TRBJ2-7	CASSWVEFGEQYF
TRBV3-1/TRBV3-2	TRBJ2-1	CASAVAGGNEQFF
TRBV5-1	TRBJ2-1	CASSLEGQGNNEQFF
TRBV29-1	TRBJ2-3	CSVGGQYEGRYF
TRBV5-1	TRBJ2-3	CASSLAGLAVPDTQYF
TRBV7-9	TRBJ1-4	CASSYGQLGNEKLFF
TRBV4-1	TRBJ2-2	CASRRGNTGELFF
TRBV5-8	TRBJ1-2	CASSLGGAYYGYTF
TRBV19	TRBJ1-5	CASRSDRYNQPQHF
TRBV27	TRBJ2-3	CASRWASTDTQYF
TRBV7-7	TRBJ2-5	CASSLDLSLAGETQYF
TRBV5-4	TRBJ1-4	CASSATGADEKLFF
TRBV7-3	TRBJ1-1	CASSLSGGTEAFF
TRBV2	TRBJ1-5	CASSELGGTLGGQPQHF
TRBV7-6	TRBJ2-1	CASSLTPTGSSYNEQFF
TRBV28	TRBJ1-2	CASSRFYGYTF
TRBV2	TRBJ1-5	CASRGAGGDEGNQPQHF
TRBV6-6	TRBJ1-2	CASNPYPAGGMSGYTF
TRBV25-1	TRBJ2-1	CASSELAGESGNEQFF
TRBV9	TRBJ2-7	CASSKLDRGHEQYF
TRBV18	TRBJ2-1	CASSRGLAGGSSYNEQFF
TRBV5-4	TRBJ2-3	CASTPPWGRTDTQYF
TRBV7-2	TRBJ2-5	CASSSGLGGQETQYF
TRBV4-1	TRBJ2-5	CASAWAVGETQYF
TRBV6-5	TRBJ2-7	CAIHFSPGQYF
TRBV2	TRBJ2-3	CASNRVKGTDTQYF
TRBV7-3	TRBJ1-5	CASSLSGVSNQPQHF